Detailed here is one T cell receptor (beta chain). Its antigen target is currently unknown. Nothing much larger sits one base from this clone, and base qualities are not available. The library was generated by the immunoSEQ multiplex PCR assay. Under the source paper's analysis protocol: A statistical classification framework was built for diagnosing cytomegalovirus status from the catalog of TCR beta chain sequences. TCRdb retrieved this table from immuneACCESS and kept in-frame rearrangements only. Not all clones are present; in checked studies, unresolved V genes account for under half, and no reason is known for the remainder. V and J calls and clone size are given by that table; D and trimming were obtained from the DNA. The sample table records about 330,000 clones; 70% to 90% of these occur just once. About 0.8% of the sample is in the top ten clones. Separate from the roughly 700-subject first cohort, the validation cohort of 120 subjects was the group to which the donors belonged.

This entry belongs to a study of cytomegalovirus exposure and HLA in healthy donors (dated by TCRdb to about 2017). Background on the whole study: A later analysis indicated that the roughly 120 validation repertoires were generated on the platform also employed for the approximately 670 repertoires of the first cohort. To predict cytomegalovirus infection status, the study combined high-throughput TCR immunosequencing, statistical association of individual TCRs with disease status, and machine learning. Along with the roughly 670-subject first cohort, a separate validation cohort of over a hundred different subjects was used. The study aimed to test whether cataloging public T cell receptors could reveal signatures of past pathogen exposure.

General findings and caveats noted by the study authors: A later analysis found that TCRs clustered in the first cohort also tended to co-occur in the 120 validation repertoires, with more than 90% of cluster scores above 0. In vitro tests confirmed that a few of the cytomegalovirus-associated TCR beta chains recognize cytomegalovirus antigens. According to the authors, the approach could potentially be generalized to other disease states and immunological phenotypes. Most TCR sequences were observed very rarely across donors, whereas some public TCRs were present in many individuals. A later analysis had no HLA typing for the validation cohort, so co-occurrence there was scored across all 110 or so repertoires. The study gave a list of over 150 TCR beta chains associated with cytomegalovirus. Cytomegalovirus status was reported to be diagnosed by the classifier with high specificity and sensitivity in both the original and validation cohorts.

The TCR originated in a woman between 18 and 29 years old in good health and CMV-seronegative. The sequencing input was PBMCs.

The CDR3 loop reads CASSQERLDERGYTF. The DNA sequence reads TGTGCCAGCAGCCAAGAGAGGTTAGACGAACGGGGCTACACCTTC. In this chain, TRBV4-2 is recombined with TRBJ1-2; the D gene identity is not certain. Reading from cysteine to phenylalanine, the CDR3 counts 15 amino acids. CDR3 DNA only is kept here, 45 bases in frame from base 1. The germline V gene provides CDR1 LGHNA and CDR2 YNFKEQ. V is reduced by 0 bases and J by 8 bases, leaving a spacing of 16 bases between them.